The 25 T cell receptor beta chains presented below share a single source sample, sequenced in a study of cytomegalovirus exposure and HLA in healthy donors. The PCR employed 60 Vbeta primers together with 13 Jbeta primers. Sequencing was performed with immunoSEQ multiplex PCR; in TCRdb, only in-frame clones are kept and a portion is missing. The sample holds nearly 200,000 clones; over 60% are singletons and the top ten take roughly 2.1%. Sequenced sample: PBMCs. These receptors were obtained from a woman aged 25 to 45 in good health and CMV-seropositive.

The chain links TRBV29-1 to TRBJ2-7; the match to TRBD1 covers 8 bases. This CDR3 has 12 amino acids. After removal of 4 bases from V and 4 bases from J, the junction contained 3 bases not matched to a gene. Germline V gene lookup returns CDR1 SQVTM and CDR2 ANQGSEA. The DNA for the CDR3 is TGCAGCGTTGGGACAGGGAAGTACGAGCAGTACTTC. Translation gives CSVGTGKYEQYF.

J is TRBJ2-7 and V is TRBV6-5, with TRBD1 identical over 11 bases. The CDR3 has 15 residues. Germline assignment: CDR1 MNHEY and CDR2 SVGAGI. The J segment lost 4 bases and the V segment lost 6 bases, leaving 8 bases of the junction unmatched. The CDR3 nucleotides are TGTGCCAGCAGGTCTGAGGACAGGGGGCTTTACGAGCAGTACTTC. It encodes CASRSEDRGLYEQYF.

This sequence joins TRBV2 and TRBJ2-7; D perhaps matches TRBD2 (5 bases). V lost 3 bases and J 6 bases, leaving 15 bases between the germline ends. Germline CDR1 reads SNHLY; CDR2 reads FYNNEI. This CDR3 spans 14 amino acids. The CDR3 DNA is TGTGCCAGCAGTGAGGGTAGGCTCGGGGTCGAGCAGTACTTC. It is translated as CASSEGRLGVEQYF.

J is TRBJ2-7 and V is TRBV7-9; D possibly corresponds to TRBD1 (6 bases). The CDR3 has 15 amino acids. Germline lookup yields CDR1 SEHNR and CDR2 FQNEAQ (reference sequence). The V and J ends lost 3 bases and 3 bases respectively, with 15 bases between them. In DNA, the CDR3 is TGTGCCAGCAGCTTGGTGACAGGCCTTTACTACGAGCAGTACTTC. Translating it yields CASSLVTGLYYEQYF.

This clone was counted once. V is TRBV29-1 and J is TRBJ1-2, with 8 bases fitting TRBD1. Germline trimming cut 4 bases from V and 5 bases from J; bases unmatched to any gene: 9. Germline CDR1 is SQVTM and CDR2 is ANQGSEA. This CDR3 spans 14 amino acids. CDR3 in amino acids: CSVVLQGAGYGYTF. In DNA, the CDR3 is TGCAGCGTTGTATTGCAGGGGGCAGGGTATGGCTACACCTTC.

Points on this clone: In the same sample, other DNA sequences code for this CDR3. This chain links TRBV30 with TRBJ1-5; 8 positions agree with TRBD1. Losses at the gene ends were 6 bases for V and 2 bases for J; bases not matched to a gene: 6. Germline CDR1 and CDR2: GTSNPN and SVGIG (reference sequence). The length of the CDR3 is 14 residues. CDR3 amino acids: CACQTGGGNQPQHF. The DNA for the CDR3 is TGTGCCTGCCAAACAGGGGGTGGCAATCAGCCCCAGCATTTT.

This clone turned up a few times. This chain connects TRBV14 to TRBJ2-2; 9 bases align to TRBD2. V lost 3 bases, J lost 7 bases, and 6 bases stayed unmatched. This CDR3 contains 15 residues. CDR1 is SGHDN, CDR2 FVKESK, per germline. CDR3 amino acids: CASSQVAGAVGELFF. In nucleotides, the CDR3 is TGTGCCAGCAGCCAGGTAGCGGGAGCGGTCGGGGAGCTGTTTTTT.

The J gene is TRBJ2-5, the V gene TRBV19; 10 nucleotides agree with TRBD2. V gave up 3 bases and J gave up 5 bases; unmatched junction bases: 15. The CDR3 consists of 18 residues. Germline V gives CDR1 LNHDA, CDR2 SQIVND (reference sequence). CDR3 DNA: TGTGCCAGTAGTATTTGGCCGGGGGGGGGACTAGCGAAGGAGACCCAGTACTTC. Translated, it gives CASSIWPGGGLAKETQYF.

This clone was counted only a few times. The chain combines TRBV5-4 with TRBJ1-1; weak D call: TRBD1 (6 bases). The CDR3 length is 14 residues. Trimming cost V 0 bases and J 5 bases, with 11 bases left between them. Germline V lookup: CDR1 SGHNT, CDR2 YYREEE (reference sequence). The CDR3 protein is CASSLDRVGTEAFF. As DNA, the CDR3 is TGTGCCAGCAGCTTGGACAGGGTGGGGACTGAAGCTTTCTTT. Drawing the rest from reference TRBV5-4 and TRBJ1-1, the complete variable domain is ETGVTQSPTHLIKTRGQQVTLRCSSQSGHNTVSWYQQALGQGPQFIFQYYREEENGRGNFPPRFSGLQFPNYSSELNVNALELDDSALYLCASSLDRVGTEAFFGQGTRLTVV.

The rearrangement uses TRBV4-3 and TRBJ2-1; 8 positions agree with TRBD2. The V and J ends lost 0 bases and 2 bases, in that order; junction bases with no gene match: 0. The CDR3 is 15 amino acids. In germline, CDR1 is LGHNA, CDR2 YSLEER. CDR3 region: CASSQDSGAYNEQFF. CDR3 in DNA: TGCGCCAGCAGCCAAGATAGCGGGGCCTACAATGAGCAGTTCTTC.

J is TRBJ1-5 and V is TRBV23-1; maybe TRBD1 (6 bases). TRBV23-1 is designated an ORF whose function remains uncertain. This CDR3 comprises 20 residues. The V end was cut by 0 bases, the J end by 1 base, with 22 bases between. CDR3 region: CASSQSGGGGGIESNQPQHF. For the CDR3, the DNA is TGCGCCAGCAGTCAATCAGGTGGAGGGGGGGGAATTGAGAGCAATCAGCCCCAGCATTTT.

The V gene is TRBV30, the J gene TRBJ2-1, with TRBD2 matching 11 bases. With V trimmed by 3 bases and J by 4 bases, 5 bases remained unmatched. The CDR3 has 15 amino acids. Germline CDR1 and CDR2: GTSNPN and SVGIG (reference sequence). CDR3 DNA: TGTGCCTGGAGCCTAACTAGCGGGGGTTACAATGAGCAGTTCTTC. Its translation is CAWSLTSGGYNEQFF.

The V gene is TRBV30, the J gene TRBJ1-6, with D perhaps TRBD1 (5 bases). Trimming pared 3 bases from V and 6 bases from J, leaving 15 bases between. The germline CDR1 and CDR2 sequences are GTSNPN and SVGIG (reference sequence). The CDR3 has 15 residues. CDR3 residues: CAWRGGNSPNSPLHF. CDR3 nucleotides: TGTGCCTGGAGGGGGGGAAATTCGCCTAATTCACCCCTCCACTTT.

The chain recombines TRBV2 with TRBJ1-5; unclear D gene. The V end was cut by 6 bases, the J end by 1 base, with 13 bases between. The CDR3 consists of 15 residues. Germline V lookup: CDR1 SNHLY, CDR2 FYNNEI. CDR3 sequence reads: CASRASPGSNQPQHF. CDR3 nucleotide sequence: TGTGCCAGCAGAGCCTCCCCGGGGAGCAATCAGCCCCAGCATTTT.

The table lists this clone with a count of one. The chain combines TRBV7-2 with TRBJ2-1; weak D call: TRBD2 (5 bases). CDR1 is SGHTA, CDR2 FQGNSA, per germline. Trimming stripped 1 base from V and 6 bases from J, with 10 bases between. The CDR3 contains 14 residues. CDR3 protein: CASSLGGVSNEQFF. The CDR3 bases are TGTGCCAGCAGCTTAGGGGGAGTAAGCAATGAGCAGTTCTTC.

DNA for the CDR3: TGCAGCGTTGTGGACACTAACACCGGGGAGCTGTTTTTT. It translates to CSVVDTNTGELFF. V and J are TRBV29-1 and TRBJ2-2, with D maybe TRBD1 (5 bases). Germline values: CDR1 SQVTM, CDR2 ANQGSEA. V was clipped by 4 bases and J by 2 bases, with 8 bases between them. CDR3 length: 13 amino acids.

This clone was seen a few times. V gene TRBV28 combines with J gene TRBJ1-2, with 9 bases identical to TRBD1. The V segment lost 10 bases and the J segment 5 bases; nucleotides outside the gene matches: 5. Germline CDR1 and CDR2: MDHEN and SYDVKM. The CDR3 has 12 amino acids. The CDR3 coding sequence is TGTGCCACCAAGACAGGGGGGTATGGCTACACCTTC. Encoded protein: CATKTGGYGYTF.

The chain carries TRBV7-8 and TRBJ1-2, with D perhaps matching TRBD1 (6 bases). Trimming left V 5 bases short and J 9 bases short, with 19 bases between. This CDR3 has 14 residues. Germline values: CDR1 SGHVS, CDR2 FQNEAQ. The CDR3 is CASSPIGGAGSYTF. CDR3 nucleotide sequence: TGTGCCAGCAGCCCGATCGGGGGGGCTGGGAGCTACACCTTC.

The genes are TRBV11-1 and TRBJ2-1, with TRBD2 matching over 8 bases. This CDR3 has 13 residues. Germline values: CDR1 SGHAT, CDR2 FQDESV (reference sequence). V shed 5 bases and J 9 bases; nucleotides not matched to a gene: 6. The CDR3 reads CASSPGLAPEQFF. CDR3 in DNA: TGTGCCAGCAGCCCCGGACTAGCCCCTGAGCAGTTCTTC.

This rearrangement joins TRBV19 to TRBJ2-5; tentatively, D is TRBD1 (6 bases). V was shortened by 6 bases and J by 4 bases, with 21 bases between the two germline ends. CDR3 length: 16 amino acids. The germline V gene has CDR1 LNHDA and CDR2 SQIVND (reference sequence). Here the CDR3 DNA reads TGTGCCAGTAGCCAAATGGGGGCAGGTCTGGGAGAGACCCAGTACTTC. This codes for CASSQMGAGLGETQYF.

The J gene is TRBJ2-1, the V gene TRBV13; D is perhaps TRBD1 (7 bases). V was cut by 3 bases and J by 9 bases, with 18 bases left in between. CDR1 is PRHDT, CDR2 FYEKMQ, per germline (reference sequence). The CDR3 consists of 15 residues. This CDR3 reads CASSFWTGGGGEQFF. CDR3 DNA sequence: TGTGCCAGCAGCTTCTGGACAGGCGGAGGGGGTGAGCAGTTCTTC.

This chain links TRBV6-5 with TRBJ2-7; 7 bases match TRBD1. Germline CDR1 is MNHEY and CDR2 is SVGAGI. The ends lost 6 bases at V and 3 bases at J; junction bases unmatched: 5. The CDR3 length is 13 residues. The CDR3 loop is CASRPTGVYEQYF. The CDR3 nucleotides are TGTGCCAGCAGGCCCACAGGGGTCTACGAGCAGTACTTC.

Here the CDR3 reads CASSSGTGGFYEQYF. The CDR3 DNA is TGCGCCAGCAGCTCCGGGACCGGGGGATTCTACGAGCAGTACTTC. The genes are TRBV5-1 and TRBJ2-7; a possible D gene is TRBD2 (6 bases). There are 15 residues in the CDR3. V was cut by 3 bases and J by 3 bases, with 16 bases left in between. Germline V gene data show CDR1 as SGHRS and CDR2 as YFSETQ.

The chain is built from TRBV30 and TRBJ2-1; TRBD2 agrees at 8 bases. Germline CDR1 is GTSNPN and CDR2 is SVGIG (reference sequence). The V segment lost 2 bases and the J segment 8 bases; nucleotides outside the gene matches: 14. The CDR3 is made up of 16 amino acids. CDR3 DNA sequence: TGTGCCTGGAGTCAAAGGGGGTCTAGCGGGTGGGATGAGCAGTTCTTC. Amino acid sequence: CAWSQRGSSGWDEQFF.

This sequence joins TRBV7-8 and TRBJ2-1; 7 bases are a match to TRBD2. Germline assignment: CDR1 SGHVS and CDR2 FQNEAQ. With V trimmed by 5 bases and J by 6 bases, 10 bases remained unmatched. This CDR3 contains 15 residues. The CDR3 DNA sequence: TGTGCCAGCAGCGTTAGATTGGCGGGAGCCAATGAGCAGTTCTTC. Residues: CASSVRLAGANEQFF.